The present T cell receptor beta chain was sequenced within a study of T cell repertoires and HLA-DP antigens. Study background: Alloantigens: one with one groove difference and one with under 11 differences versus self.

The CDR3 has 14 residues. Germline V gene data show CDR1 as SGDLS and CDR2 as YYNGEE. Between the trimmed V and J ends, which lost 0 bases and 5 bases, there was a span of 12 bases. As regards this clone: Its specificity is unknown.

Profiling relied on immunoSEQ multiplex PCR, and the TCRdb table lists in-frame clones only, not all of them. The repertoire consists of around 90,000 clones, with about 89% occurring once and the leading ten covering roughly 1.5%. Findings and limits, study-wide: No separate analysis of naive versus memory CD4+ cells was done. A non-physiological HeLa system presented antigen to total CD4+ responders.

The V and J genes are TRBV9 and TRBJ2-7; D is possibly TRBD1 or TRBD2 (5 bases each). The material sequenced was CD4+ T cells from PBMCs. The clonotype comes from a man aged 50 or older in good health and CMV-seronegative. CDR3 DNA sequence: TGTGCCAGCAGCGTAGGGGTAGGGGACCACGAGCAGTACTTC. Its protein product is CASSVGVGDHEQYF.